Given below is one T cell receptor beta chain in context. Produced via immunoSEQ multiplex PCR; TCRdb's table is partial and in-frame only. The sample shows approximately 98,000 clones, about 84% of them seen only once. This sample stems from a study of blood T cell repertoires in COVID-19. Study at large: Nucleic acid was either cDNA or gDNA, and it came from T cells, B-cell-depleted T cells, or PBMCs.

This CDR3 contains 14 residues. Germline CDR1 reads SGHVS; CDR2 reads FQNEAQ. The V gene end was trimmed by 5 bases and the J gene end by 9 bases; junction bases not matched to a gene: 7. Specimen: peripheral blood. V usage is TRBV7-8 and J usage is TRBJ1-6; 7 positions match TRBD1. The receptor was derived from a woman aged 80 or over with acute or convalescent COVID-19. This CDR3 reads CASSIQGMGSPLHF. The DNA for the CDR3 is TGTGCCAGCAGCATACAGGGGATGGGTTCACCCCTCCACTTT.